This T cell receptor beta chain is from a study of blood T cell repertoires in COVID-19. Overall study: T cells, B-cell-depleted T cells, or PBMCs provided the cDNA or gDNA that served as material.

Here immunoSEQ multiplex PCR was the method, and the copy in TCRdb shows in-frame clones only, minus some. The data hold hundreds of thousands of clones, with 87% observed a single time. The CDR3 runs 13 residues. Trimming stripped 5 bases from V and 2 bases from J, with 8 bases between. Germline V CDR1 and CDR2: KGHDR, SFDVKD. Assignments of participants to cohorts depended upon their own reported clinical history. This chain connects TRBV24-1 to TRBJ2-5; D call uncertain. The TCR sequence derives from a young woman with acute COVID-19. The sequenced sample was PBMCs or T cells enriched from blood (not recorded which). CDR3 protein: CATSGTEQETQYF. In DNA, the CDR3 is TGTGCCACCAGTGGCACAGAACAAGAGACCCAGTACTTC.